The sequence of this TCR beta chain was determined in a study of control samples from healthy donors and cancer patients. The CDR3 loop spans 14 amino acids. The ends were cut back, 2 bases at V and 6 bases at J, with 15 bases in the middle. Germline CDR1 is SQVTM and CDR2 is ANQGSEA. Method: immunoSEQ multiplex PCR; TCRdb's copy keeps in-frame clones and lacks some. The table shows around 130,000 clones, with roughly 89% occurring only once. The receptor was derived from a man between 45 and 60 years old with head and neck cancer. Sequencing input: PBMCs. The rearrangement links TRBV29-1 to TRBJ2-3; D ambiguous. The CDR3 DNA sequence: TGCAGCGTTGAAAAGGTGGAAGGCCCGGATACGCAGTATTTT. Residues: CSVEKVEGPDTQYF.